Below, one TCR beta chain is given with its context. This record comes from a study of blood T cell repertoires in COVID-19. On the study more broadly: COVID-19 samples from acute and convalescent phases originated in the United States, Italy and Spain.

Original analysis: Estimation of nucleated cell counts was performed using reference gene primer amplification. Profiled with immunoSEQ multiplex PCR; TCRdb holds only in-frame clones, not every one. The DNA was the basis for D and trimming; V, J and clone size are from that table. The data hold 190,000 or so clones, with around 88% observed a single time. The CDR3 is 14 residues long. From germline, CDR1 is SNHLY and CDR2 FYNNEI. Trimming cost V 1 base and J 6 bases, with 11 bases left between them. The sequence derives from a woman younger than 45 who had been exposed to COVID-19. Input material: PBMCs or T cells enriched from blood (not recorded which). The V and J genes are TRBV2 and TRBJ2-3; tentative D call: TRBD2 (5 bases). As DNA, the CDR3 is TGTGCCAGCAGTGAAGTTCTAGCAGACGATACGCAGTATTTT. Translated: CASSEVLADDTQYF.